This TCR beta chain was recorded in a study of blood T cell repertoires in COVID-19. For the study at large: Some COVID-19 samples were acute and others convalescent; all came from the United States, Italy and Spain.

The CDR3 extends over 18 amino acids. Original analysis: Estimates of nucleated cell counts were drawn from the amplification of reference gene primers. Profiled with immunoSEQ multiplex PCR; TCRdb holds only in-frame clones, not every one. The V and J calls and clone size come from that table; D and trimming were worked out from the DNA. Of about 210,000 clones in the sample, 81% were seen once. This clone has only a few counts. The chain joins TRBV12-2 to TRBJ2-7; the table gives TRBD2 as D, unverified against the DNA. TRBV12-2 corresponds to a pseudogene. This TCR was recovered from a woman between 50 and 59 years old with acute COVID-19. Sequenced input: PBMCs or T cells enriched from blood (not recorded which). The CDR3 spells CASRLARRSLLKSYEQYF. In nucleotides, the CDR3 is TGTGCAAGTCGCTTAGCGCGGCGAAGTCTACTAAAATCCTACGAGCAGTACTTC.